Listed below are T cell receptor beta chains from one sample, sequenced in a study of Graves' ophthalmopathy and Graves' hyperthyroidism. From the multiplex PCR reads, TCRdb called clonotypes with MiXCR, one entry per CDR3 protein. Of more than 1,000,000 distinct CDR3 sequences listed, 35% to 45% are singletons. Input material: peripheral blood or thyroid tissue (not recorded which). The receptor source for this set is an adult man with Graves' hyperthyroidism. Each CDR3 is given with its conserved first and last residue. D genes are given only for firm matches. Some rows have no size entry. The others give once, few or many, or a class for an expanded clone.

clone_size j_call v_call d_call cdr3_nt cdr3_aa
- TRBJ1-6 TRBV4-3 - TGCGCCAGCAGCCCGACCCCGGTCCCCGCTGAGACCCTCCACTTT CASSPTPVPAETLHF
many TRBJ1-2 TRBV7-8 - TGTGCCAGTCAACACCGGGTCCGCTATGGCTACACCTTC CASQHRVRYGYTF
- TRBJ2-7 TRBV12-3/TRBV12-4 - TGTGCCAGCAGCCGGATGCAGGGGTTATCCTACGAGCAGTACTTC CASSRMQGLSYEQYF
few TRBJ1-1 TRBV19 TRBD1 TGTGCCAGCAGCCAACTGGACAGGGAGGAAAAAAACACTGAAGCTTTCTTT CASSQLDREEKNTEAFF
many TRBJ2-5 TRBV10-1 TRBD1 TGCGCCAGCAGTTCGGGACAGAAACAAGAGACCCAGTACTTC CASSSGQKQETQYF
- TRBJ1-5 TRBV5-5 - TGTGCCAGCAGCTTATCCGGGACCCTAGGTCAGCCCCAGCATTTT CASSLSGTLGQPQHF
- TRBJ2-5 TRBV10-3 TRBD1 TGTGCCATCAGTGGGACAGGGGGGGGCACAGGAGAAGAGACCCAGTACTTC CAISGTGGGTGEETQYF
many TRBJ2-2 TRBV10-3 - TGTGCCATCAGGGGGGACGAGGCCACCGGGGAGCTGTTTTTT CAIRGDEATGELFF
many TRBJ1-5 TRBV5-6 TRBD1 TGTGCCAGCAGCTTTGGGCAGGGGGCAAACTCCAATCAGCCCCAGCATTTT CASSFGQGANSNQPQHF
- TRBJ1-6 TRBV6-5 TRBD1 TGTGCCAGCAGTTACACAGACAGGGGATATAATTCACCCCTCCACTTT CASSYTDRGYNSPLHF
few TRBJ1-5 TRBV6-2/TRBV6-3 - TGTGCCAGCAGTTATGCAGCCAATCAGCCCCAGCATTTT CASSYAANQPQHF
- TRBJ1-6 TRBV2 TRBD1 TGTGCCAGCAGTAAGGGACAGCTCCTCCACTTT CASSKGQLLHF
- TRBJ1-4 TRBV12-3/TRBV12-4 - TGTGCCAGCAGTTACTCCCCGCCTCGGAAACTGTTTTTT CASSYSPPRKLFF
- TRBJ2-7 TRBV29-1 - TGCAGCTTGGCCGGTCGTTCCCACGAGCAGTACTTC CSLAGRSHEQYF
many TRBJ1-1 TRBV14 - TGTGCCAGCAGCCGACAGGTTCGCACTGAAGCTTTCTTT CASSRQVRTEAFF
once TRBJ2-5 TRBV20-1 - TGCAGTGCTAGAGATTCCCGCCAAGAGACCCAGTACTTC CSARDSRQETQYF
- TRBJ1-1 TRBV19 TRBD1 TGTGCCTGGAGTGAAGGACAGGGAGCTGAAGCTTTCTTT CAWSEGQGAEAFF
- TRBJ1-4 TRBV9 - TGTGCCAGCAGCGTAGACGGACTTAATGAAAAACTGTTTTTT CASSVDGLNEKLFF
many TRBJ1-1 TRBV19 TRBD1 TGTGCCAGTAGTATCGGGACAGGAGGCACTGAAGCTTTCTTT CASSIGTGGTEAFF
- TRBJ1-1 TRBV11-2 - TGTGCCAGCAGCTTAGTCGACGGCATGAACACTGAAGCTTTCTTT CASSLVDGMNTEAFF
few TRBJ1-2 TRBV7-2 - TGTGCCAGCAGCCTTAACCAGGGTGACTATGGCTACACCTTC CASSLNQGDYGYTF
many TRBJ1-2 TRBV20-1 TRBD1 TGCAGTGCTATTGGACAGGGTAGTTACTATGGCTACACCTTC CSAIGQGSYYGYTF
- TRBJ2-2 TRBV6-1 - TGTGCCAGCAGCTACAGGAGTGTTGCGAACACCGGGGAGCTGTTTTTT CASSYRSVANTGELFF
- TRBJ1-1 TRBV29-1 - TGCAGCGTTGGGCAGGACATGAACACTGGAGCCTTCTTT CSVGQDMNTGAFF
few TRBJ1-2 TRBV12-3/TRBV12-4 - TGTGCCAGCAGCCAGGACAGCATCATAGGTGGCTACACCTTC CASSQDSIIGGYTF
many TRBJ2-7 TRBV20-1 - TGCAGTGCTAGAGTGAGCGGTAACTCCTACGAGCAGTACTTC CSARVSGNSYEQYF
few TRBJ1-3 TRBV5-1 TRBD1 TGCGCCAGCAGCAGGAGCGGACAGGGGACGAGATCTGGAAACACCATATATTTT CASSRSGQGTRSGNTIYF
- TRBJ2-7 TRBV6-2/TRBV6-3 - TGTGCCAGCACCCACGGTTTAAGAGGCTACGAGCAGTACTTC CASTHGLRGYEQYF
- TRBJ1-3 TRBV7-8 - TGTGCCAGCAGCTTGGCCAGGCTTATGGCTGGAAACACCATATATTTT CASSLARLMAGNTIYF
- TRBJ1-5 TRBV24-1 - TGTGCCACCAGTGGTCTAGGGCATCAGCCCCAGCATTTT CATSGLGHQPQHF
- TRBJ1-4 TRBV6-5 - TGTGCCAGCAGTTACCGGCAGGGAGCCGCAACTAATGAAAAACTGTTTTTT CASSYRQGAATNEKLFF
- TRBJ2-7 TRBV19 - TGTGCCAGTAGTCCCCGGACAAGGGCTACCTACGAGCAGTACTTC CASSPRTRATYEQYF
many TRBJ1-4 TRBV6-5 - TGTGCCAGCAGTGAAAAGGGTAGAAAACTGTTTTTT CASSEKGRKLFF